The rows below give T cell receptor beta chains drawn from one sample of a study of graft-versus-host responses after intestinal transplantation. These receptors lack a known antigen. The repertoire was sequenced with immunoSEQ multiplex PCR; TCRdb's copy has only in-frame clones and lacks some. Of over 100,000 clones listed, roughly 92% are singletons. The sample was unstimulated CD4+ T cells sorted from spleen or lymph node cells, taken before transplant. Receptors were obtained from a human donor who was the organ donor for an intestinal transplant. CDR3s include the opening cysteine and the closing phenylalanine or tryptophan. The D gene is left open where the match is weak. For some rows the clone size is stated as once, few or many, or as a class when expanded; others skip it.

d_gene	v_gene	abundance	j_gene	CDR3aa	CDR3nt
TRBD1	TRBV6-6	.	TRBJ1-2	CASRGTGEMGYTF	TGTGCCAGCAGGGGGACAGGGGAGATGGGCTACACCTTC
.	TRBV6-6	.	TRBJ2-3	CASSYSKNADTQYF	TGTGCCAGCAGTTACTCCAAAAACGCAGATACGCAGTATTTT
.	TRBV4-2	.	TRBJ2-1	CASSQDSRRGRLVNEQFF	TGTGCCAGCAGCCAAGACTCCCGCCGGGGAAGGTTAGTAAATGAGCAGTTCTTC
.	TRBV7-2	.	TRBJ1-2	CASSPDSNYGYTF	TGTGCCAGCAGCCCTGACAGTAACTATGGCTACACCTTC
TRBD2	TRBV27	.	TRBJ2-7	CASSSLAGAIHEQYF	TGTGCCAGCAGTTCCCTCGCGGGAGCGATCCACGAGCAGTACTTC
TRBD2	TRBV5-8	.	TRBJ2-1	CASSLSGLAYNEQFF	TGTGCCAGCAGCTTGTCGGGACTAGCCTACAATGAGCAGTTCTTC
TRBD2	TRBV19	once	TRBJ2-1	CASSIRGSGRAGEQFF	TGTGCCAGTAGTATCCGTGGCAGCGGGAGGGCCGGGGAGCAGTTCTTC
TRBD2	TRBV7-6	.	TRBJ2-5	CASSLGLAGGQETQYF	TGTGCCAGCAGCTTAGGACTAGCGGGAGGGCAAGAGACCCAGTACTTC
.	TRBV21-1	.	TRBJ2-5	CASSETETQYF	TGTGCCAGCAGCGAGACGGAGACCCAGTACTTC
.	TRBV6-5	.	TRBJ2-7	CASSYSFVSYEQYF	TGTGCCAGCAGTTACTCCTTCGTCTCCTACGAGCAGTACTTC
.	TRBV27	few	TRBJ2-7	CASSLIPGKGYEQYF	TGTGCCAGCAGTTTAATCCCAGGGAAGGGCTACGAGCAGTACTTC
TRBD2	TRBV9	.	TRBJ2-3	CASSVGIAGITDTQYF	TGTGCCAGCAGCGTTGGAATAGCGGGAATCACAGATACGCAGTATTTT
.	TRBV27	.	TRBJ2-5	CASSLPGDRETQYF	TGTGCCAGCAGTTTACCAGGGGATAGAGAGACCCAGTACTTC
.	TRBV5-1	.	TRBJ1-3	CASRKTGQVNFSGNTIYF	TGCGCCAGCAGGAAGACGGGCCAGGTAAACTTCTCTGGAAACACCATATATTTT
TRBD2	TRBV27	.	TRBJ2-1	CASSLYSSGRSRPPYNEQFF	TGTGCCAGCAGCCTTTACTCTAGCGGGAGGTCCCGTCCCCCCTACAATGAGCAGTTCTTC
.	TRBV7-3	.	TRBJ2-5	CASSLLVGPQETQYF	TGTGCCAGCAGCTTATTGGTGGGGCCCCAAGAGACCCAGTACTTC
.	TRBV18	.	TRBJ1-1	CASSPVGLGTEAFF	TGTGCCAGCTCACCAGTAGGGTTAGGCACTGAAGCTTTCTTT
.	TRBV30	.	TRBJ2-4	CAWSVSPSGLQYF	TGTGCCTGGAGTGTTTCACCTAGTGGGTTACAGTACTTC
.	TRBV6-6	.	TRBJ1-1	CASRSGGNTEAFF	TGTGCCAGCAGATCGGGGGGGAACACTGAAGCTTTCTTT
.	TRBV11-2	.	TRBJ2-3	CASSSTIILKSSTDTQYF	TGTGCCAGCAGCTCAACAATAATTCTCAAATCTAGCACAGATACGCAGTATTTT
.	TRBV4-1	.	TRBJ2-7	CASSQDRLLHEQYF	TGCGCCAGCAGCCAAGATAGACTTCTCCACGAGCAGTACTTC
.	TRBV19	.	TRBJ2-1	CASMGRLNEQFF	TGTGCCAGTATGGGCAGACTAAATGAGCAGTTCTTC
.	TRBV5-1	.	TRBJ2-2	CASSLEPNTGELFF	TGCGCCAGCAGCTTGGAACCGAACACCGGGGAGCTGTTTTTT
TRBD2	TRBV18	.	TRBJ2-7	CASSPGLAGGDEQYF	TGTGCCAGCTCACCAGGGCTAGCGGGAGGTGACGAGCAGTACTTC
.	TRBV7-9	.	TRBJ2-6	CASGFQVGVGANVLTF	TGTGCCAGCGGTTTCCAGGTCGGAGTTGGGGCCAACGTCCTGACTTTC